The T cell receptor (beta chain) under discussion was sequenced for a study of T cell clonotyping in hematopoietic cell transplantation. TCRdb keeps only in-frame clones here, not all; method: immunoSEQ multiplex PCR. The sample has 7,000 to 8,500 clones, more than 90% seen once. A word on this clone: Its antigen is unidentified.

Findings and caveats of the study: At the given depth, recipient repertoires were over 95% de novo clonotypes. Recipient TCR diversity dropped after transplant; expanded clonotypes rose from day 30 to 180.

Recipient blood drawn about 28 days pretransplant and days 30, 100, 180 after. The germline gives CDR1 SEHNR, CDR2 FQNEAQ (reference sequence). After removal of 5 bases from V and 9 bases from J, the junction contained 7 bases not matched to a gene. This CDR3 spans 13 amino acids. V usage is TRBV7-9 and J usage is TRBJ1-5; 7 bases align to TRBD1. The material was PBMCs, obtained 30 days after allogeneic stem cell transplant. This TCR was recovered from a male patient aged 40-50 years who had an allogeneic stem cell transplant from a related donor, so the T cells may come from the graft donor. Some clones in this sample may be carry-over from other donors' samples. CDR3 amino acids: CASSTRQGAPQHF. In DNA form, the CDR3 reads TGTGCCAGCAGCACGCGACAGGGAGCGCCCCAGCATTTT.